This T cell receptor beta chain was captured by sequencing in a study of cytomegalovirus exposure and HLA in healthy donors. This clone has just a few counts. The V gene's germline CDR1 is SGHRS and CDR2 YFSETQ. The CDR3 is 14 amino acids. J gave up 4 bases and V 0 bases, and 2 bases lay outside the gene matches. The PCR used 60 Vbeta and 13 Jbeta primers. Measured with immunoSEQ multiplex PCR; TCRdb has only the in-frame clones, and not every one. The table lists 90,000 to 150,000 clones, 60% to 85% of them singletons. The source of this sequence is a woman between 25 and 40 years old in good health and CMV-seropositive. The chain uses TRBV5-1 and TRBJ2-3; 7 nucleotides align to TRBD1. What was sequenced was PBMCs. The CDR3 coding sequence is TGCGCCAGCAGCTTGGGACAGGGTCCAGATACGCAGTATTTT. It translates to CASSLGQGPDTQYF.